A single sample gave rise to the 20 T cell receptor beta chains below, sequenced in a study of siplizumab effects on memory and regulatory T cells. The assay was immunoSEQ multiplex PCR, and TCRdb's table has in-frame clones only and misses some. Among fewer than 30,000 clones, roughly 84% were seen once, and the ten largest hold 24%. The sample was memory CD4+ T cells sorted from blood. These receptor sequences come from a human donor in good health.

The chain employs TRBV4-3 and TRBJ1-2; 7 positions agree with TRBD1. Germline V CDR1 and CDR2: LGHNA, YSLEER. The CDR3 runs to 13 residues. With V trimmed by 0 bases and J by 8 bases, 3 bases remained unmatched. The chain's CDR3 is CASSQEGRGGYTF. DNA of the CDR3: TGCGCCAGCAGCCAAGAAGGCAGGGGGGGCTACACCTTC.

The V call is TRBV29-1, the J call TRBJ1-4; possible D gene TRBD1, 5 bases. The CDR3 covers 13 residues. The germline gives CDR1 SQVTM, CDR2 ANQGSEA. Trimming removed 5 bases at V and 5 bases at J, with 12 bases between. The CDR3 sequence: CSVRGTENEKLFF. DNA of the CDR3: TGCAGCGTTCGCGGGACCGAGAATGAAAAACTGTTTTTT.

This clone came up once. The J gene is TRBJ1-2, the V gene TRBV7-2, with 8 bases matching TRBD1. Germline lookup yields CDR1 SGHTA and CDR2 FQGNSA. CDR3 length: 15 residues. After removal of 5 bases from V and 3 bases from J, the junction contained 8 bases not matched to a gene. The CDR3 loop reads CASSLTPTGDYGYTF. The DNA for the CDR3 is TGTGCCAGCAGCCTTACCCCGACAGGGGACTATGGCTACACCTTC.

CDR3 coding DNA: TGTGCCATCAGTGAGAGGGGGTCGTTCGATACGCAGTATTTT. This gives the protein CAISERGSFDTQYF. The rearrangement joins TRBV10-3 to TRBJ2-3; TRBD1 might be the D (6 bases). The V gene lost 2 bases and the J gene lost 6 bases, with 12 bases spanning the gap. The CDR3 extends over 14 amino acids. The V gene's germline CDR1 is ENHRY and CDR2 SYGVKD.

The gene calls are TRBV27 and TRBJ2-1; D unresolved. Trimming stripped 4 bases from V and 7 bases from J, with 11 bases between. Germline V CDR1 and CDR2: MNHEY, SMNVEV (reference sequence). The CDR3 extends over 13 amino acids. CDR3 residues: CASSSSDMNEQFF. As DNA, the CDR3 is TGTGCCAGCAGTTCTTCAGACATGAATGAGCAGTTCTTC.

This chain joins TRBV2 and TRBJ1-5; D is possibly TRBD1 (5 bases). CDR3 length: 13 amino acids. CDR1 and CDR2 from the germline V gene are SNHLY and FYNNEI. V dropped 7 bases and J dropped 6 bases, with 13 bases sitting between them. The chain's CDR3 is CASKGQGGQPQHF. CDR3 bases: TGTGCCAGCAAGGGCCAGGGCGGTCAGCCCCAGCATTTT.

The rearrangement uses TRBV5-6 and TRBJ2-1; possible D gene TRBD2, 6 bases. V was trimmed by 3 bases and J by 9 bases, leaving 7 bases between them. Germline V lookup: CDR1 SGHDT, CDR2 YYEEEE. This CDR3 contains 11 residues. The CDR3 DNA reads TGTGCCAGCAGCTACGGGGGTGAGCAGTTCTTC. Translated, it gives CASSYGGEQFF.

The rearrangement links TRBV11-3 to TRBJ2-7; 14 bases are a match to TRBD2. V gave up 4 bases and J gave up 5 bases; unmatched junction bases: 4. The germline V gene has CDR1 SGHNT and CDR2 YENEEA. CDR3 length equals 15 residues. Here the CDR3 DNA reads TGTGCCAGCAGCTCGCAGGGACTAGCGGGAGACGAGCAGTACTTC. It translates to CASSSQGLAGDEQYF. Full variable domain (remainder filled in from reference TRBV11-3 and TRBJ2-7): EAGVVQSPRYKIIEKKQPVAFWCNPISGHNTLYWYLQNLGQGPELLIRYENEEAVDDSQLPKDRFSAERLKGVDSTLKIQPAELGDSAVYLCASSSQGLAGDEQYFGPGTRLTVT.

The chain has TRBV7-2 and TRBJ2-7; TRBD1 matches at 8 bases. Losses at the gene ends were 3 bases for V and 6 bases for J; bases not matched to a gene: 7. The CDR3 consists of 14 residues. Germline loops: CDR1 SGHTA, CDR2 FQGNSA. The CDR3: CASSFDRGRGEQYF. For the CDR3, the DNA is TGTGCCAGCAGCTTTGACAGGGGCCGAGGCGAGCAGTACTTC.

The DNA of the CDR3 is TGTGCCAGCTCTCAGAGACAGGGCACAGATACGCAGTATTTT. This sequence encodes CASSQRQGTDTQYF. The rearrangement links TRBV18 to TRBJ2-3; tentatively, D is TRBD1 (6 bases). CDR1 and CDR2 (germline): KGHSH, LQKENI. Trimming removed 6 bases from V and 1 base from J, with 11 bases in between. The CDR3 loop spans 14 amino acids.

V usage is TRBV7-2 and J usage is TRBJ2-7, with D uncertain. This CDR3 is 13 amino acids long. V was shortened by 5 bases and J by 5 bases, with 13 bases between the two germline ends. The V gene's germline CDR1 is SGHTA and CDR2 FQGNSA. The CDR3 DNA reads TGTGCCAGCAGCGTAGAGTACGTAAACGAGCAGTACTTC. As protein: CASSVEYVNEQYF.

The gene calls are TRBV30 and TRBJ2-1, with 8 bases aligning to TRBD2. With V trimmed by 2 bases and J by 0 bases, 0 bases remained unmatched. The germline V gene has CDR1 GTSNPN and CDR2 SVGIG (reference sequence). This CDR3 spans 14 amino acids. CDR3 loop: CAWSSGSSYNEQFF. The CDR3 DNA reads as TGTGCCTGGAGTAGCGGGAGCTCCTACAATGAGCAGTTCTTC.

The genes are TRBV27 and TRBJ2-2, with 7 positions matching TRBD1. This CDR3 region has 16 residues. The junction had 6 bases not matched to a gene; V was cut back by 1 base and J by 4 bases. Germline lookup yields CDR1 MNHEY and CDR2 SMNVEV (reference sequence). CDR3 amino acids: CASSLWSTGITGELFF. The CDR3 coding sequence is TGTGCCAGCAGTTTATGGTCGACAGGGATCACCGGGGAGCTGTTTTTT.

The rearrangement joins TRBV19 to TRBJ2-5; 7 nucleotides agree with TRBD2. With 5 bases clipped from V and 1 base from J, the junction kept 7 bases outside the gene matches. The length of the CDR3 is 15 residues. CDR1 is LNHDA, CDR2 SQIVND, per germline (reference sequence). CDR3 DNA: TGTGCCAGTAGTCGGACTAGTCGGGGCCAAGAGACCCAGTACTTC. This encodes CASSRTSRGQETQYF.

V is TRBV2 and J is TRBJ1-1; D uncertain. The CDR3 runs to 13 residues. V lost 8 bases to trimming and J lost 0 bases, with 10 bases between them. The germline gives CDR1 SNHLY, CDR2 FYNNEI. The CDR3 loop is CASFYQMNTEAFF. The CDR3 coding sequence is TGTGCCAGCTTCTATCAGATGAACACTGAAGCTTTCTTT. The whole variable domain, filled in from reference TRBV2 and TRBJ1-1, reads EPEVTQTPSHQVTQMGQEVILRCVPISNHLYFYWYRQILGQKVEFLVSFYNNEISEKSEIFDDQFSVERPDGSNFTLKIRSTKLEDSAMYFCASFYQMNTEAFFGQGTRLTVV.

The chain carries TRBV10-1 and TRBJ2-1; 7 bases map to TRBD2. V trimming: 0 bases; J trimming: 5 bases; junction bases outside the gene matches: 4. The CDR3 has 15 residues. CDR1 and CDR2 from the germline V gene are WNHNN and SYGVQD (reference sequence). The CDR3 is CASSESNLADNEQFF. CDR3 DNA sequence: TGCGCCAGCAGTGAGTCGAACCTAGCGGACAATGAGCAGTTCTTC.

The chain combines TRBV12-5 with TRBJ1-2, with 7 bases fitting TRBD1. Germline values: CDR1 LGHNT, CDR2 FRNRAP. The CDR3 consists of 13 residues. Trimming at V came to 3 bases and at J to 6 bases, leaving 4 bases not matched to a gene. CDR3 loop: CASGLQGSDGYTF. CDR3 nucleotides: TGTGCTAGTGGTTTACAGGGGTCAGATGGCTACACCTTC.

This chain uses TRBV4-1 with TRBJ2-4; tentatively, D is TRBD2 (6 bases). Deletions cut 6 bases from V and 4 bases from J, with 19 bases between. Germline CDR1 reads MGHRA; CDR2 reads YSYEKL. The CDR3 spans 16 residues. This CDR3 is CASSQVGGGRKNIQYF. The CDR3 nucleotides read TGCGCCAGCAGTCAGGTGGGGGGTGGACGTAAAAACATTCAGTACTTC.

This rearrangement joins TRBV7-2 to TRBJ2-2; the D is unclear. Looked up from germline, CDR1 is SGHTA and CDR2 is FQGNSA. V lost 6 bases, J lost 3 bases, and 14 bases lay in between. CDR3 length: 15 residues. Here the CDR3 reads CASSSLGRDTGELFF. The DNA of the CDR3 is TGTGCCAGCAGTAGCTTAGGTCGGGACACCGGGGAGCTGTTTTTT.

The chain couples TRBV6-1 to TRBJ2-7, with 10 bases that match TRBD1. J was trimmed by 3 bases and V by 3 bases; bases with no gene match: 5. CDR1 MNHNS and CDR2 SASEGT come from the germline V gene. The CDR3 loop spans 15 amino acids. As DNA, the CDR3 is TGTGCCAGCAGTGACGGGACAGGGGCTTTCTACGAGCAGTACTTC. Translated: CASSDGTGAFYEQYF.